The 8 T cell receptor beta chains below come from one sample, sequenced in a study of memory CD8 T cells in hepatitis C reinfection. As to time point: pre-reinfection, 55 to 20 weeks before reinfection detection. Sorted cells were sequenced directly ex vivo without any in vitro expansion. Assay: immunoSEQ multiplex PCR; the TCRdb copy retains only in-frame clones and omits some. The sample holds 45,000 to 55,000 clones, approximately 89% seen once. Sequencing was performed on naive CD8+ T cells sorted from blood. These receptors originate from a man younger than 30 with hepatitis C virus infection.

The CDR3 protein is CASRRRMKGATEAFF. In nucleotides, the CDR3 is TGTGCCAGCAGGCGGCGAATGAAGGGGGCCACTGAAGCTTTCTTT. The chain recombines TRBV5-4 with TRBJ1-1; 7 nucleotides line up with TRBD1. This CDR3 spans 15 amino acids. V shed 5 bases, J shed 4 bases, and the junction held 11 bases outside the gene matches. The germline V gene has CDR1 SGHNT and CDR2 YYREEE (reference sequence).

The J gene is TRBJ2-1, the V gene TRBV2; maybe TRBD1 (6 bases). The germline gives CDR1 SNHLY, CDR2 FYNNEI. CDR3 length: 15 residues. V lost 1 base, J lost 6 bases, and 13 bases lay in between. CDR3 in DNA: TGTGCCAGCAGTGAAGAAACAGGGTCTAGCAATGAGCAGTTCTTC. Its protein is CASSEETGSSNEQFF.

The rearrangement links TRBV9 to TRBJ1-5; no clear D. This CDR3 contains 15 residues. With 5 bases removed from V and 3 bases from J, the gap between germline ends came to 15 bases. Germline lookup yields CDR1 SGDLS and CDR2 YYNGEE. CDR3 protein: CASSPDGVANQPQHF. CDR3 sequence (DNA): TGTGCCAGCAGTCCCGATGGAGTTGCCAATCAGCCCCAGCATTTT.

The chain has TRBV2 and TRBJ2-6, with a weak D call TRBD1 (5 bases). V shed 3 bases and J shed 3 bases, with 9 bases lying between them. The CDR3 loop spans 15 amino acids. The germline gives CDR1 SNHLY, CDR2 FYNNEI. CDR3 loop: CASSDLGRGANVLTF. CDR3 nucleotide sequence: TGTGCCAGCAGTGATTTGGGGCGTGGGGCCAACGTCCTGACTTTC.

This CDR3 reads CASSRGLNTEAFF. CDR3 nucleotides: TGCGCCAGCAGCCGCGGATTGAACACTGAAGCTTTCTTT. The rearrangement uses TRBV4-3 and TRBJ1-1, with no clear D. Trimming removed 4 bases at V and 0 bases at J, with 6 bases between. Germline CDR1 LGHNA, CDR2 YSLEER. This CDR3 comprises 13 residues.

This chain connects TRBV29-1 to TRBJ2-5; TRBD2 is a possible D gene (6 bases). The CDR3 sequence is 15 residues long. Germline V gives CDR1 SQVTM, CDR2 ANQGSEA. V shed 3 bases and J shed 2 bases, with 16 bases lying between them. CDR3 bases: TGCAGCGTTGACCAGACGGGGGTAGGGCAAGAGACCCAGTACTTC. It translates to CSVDQTGVGQETQYF.

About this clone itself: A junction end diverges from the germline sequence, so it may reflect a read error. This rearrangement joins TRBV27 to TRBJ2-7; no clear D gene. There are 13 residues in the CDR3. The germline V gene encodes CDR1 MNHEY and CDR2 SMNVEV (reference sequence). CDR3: CASSSAVSYKQYF. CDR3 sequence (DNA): TGTGCCAGCAGTTCGGCGGTCTCCTACAAGCAGTACTTC.

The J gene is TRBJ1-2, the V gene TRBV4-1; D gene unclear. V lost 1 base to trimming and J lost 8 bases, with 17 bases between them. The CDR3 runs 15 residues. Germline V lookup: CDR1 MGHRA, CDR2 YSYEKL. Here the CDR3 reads CASSQVRVNRNGYTF. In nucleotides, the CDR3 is TGCGCCAGCAGCCAAGTTCGAGTGAACCGTAACGGCTACACCTTC.